Shown below are 29 T cell receptor beta chains from a single sample sequenced in a study of T cell responses to AZD1222 COVID-19 vaccine. Using immunoSEQ multiplex PCR, the repertoire was profiled, and TCRdb retains in-frame clones only, with some absent. The table shows 130,000 or so clones, with about 89% occurring only once. Sequencing was performed on peripheral blood, taken on day 0 of AZD1222 vaccination. The receptors stem from an adult in good health.

The J gene is TRBJ1-5, the V gene TRBV15; 9 bases are shared with TRBD1. Germline loops: CDR1 LNHNV, CDR2 YYDKDF (reference sequence). The junction had 5 bases not matched to a gene; V was cut back by 0 bases and J by 2 bases. The CDR3 consists of 17 residues. CDR3 in DNA: TGTGCCACCAGCAGAGAGGGAAGGACAGGGGGCAATCAGCCCCAGCATTTT. Translation: CATSREGRTGGNQPQHF.

The chain is built from TRBV19 and TRBJ2-1; a weak D match, TRBD1 (6 bases). Trimming removed 5 bases from V and 6 bases from J, with 11 bases in between. The CDR3 has 13 amino acids. CDR1 and CDR2 (germline): LNHDA, SQIVND (reference sequence). CDR3 residues: CASSPRTVNEQFF. The CDR3 DNA reads as TGTGCCAGTAGTCCCAGGACAGTCAATGAGCAGTTCTTC.

V is TRBV7-9 and J is TRBJ1-2; D remains ambiguous. Trimming took off 2 bases at V and 5 bases at J, with 12 bases between the two ends. Per the germline V gene, CDR1 is SEHNR and CDR2 is FQNEAQ (reference sequence). This CDR3 comprises 14 residues. In nucleotides, the CDR3 is TGTGCCAGCAGCTTACAGCCGTCCGCGTATGGCTACACCTTC. Translating gives CASSLQPSAYGYTF.

The chain recombines TRBV5-6 with TRBJ1-1; D not resolved. CDR1 is SGHDT and CDR2 is YYEEEE in the germline V gene. This CDR3 spans 13 amino acids. V lost 1 base and J lost 4, with 8 bases in between. The CDR3 DNA follows: TGTGCCAGCAGCTTGTCGTGGAGCACTGAAGCTTTCTTT. It codes for CASSLSWSTEAFF.

A single count supports this clone. J is TRBJ2-1 and V is TRBV29-1; D is possibly TRBD2 (6 bases). Germline V gene sequence: CDR1 SQVTM, CDR2 ANQGSEA. CDR3 length: 14 residues. Trimming took 4 bases from V and 7 from J, leaving 17 bases between them. The CDR3 spells CSVGHGGGKNEQFF. Written as DNA, the CDR3 is TGCAGCGTTGGGCATGGGGGAGGTAAAAATGAGCAGTTCTTC.

The chain carries TRBV19 and TRBJ2-7; perhaps TRBD1 as D (6 bases). CDR1 is LNHDA and CDR2 is SQIVND in the germline V gene (reference sequence). The CDR3 is 13 residues long. V was trimmed by 4 bases and J by 5 bases, leaving 12 bases between them. The CDR3 DNA reads as TGTGCCAGTAGTAAGCAACAGGGTCACGAGCAGTACTTC. Its translation: CASSKQQGHEQYF.

The rearrangement joins TRBV7-9 to TRBJ1-2; 10 bases are a match to TRBD1. J gave up 6 bases and V 4 bases, and 2 bases lay outside the gene matches. Germline loops: CDR1 SEHNR, CDR2 FQNEAQ (reference sequence). This CDR3 is built from 13 residues. CDR3 loop: CASSSTGGNGYTF. The CDR3 coding sequence is TGTGCCAGCAGCTCGACAGGGGGCAATGGCTACACCTTC.

This chain links TRBV10-3 with TRBJ1-3; tentative D call: TRBD1 (5 bases). This CDR3 contains 14 residues. Germline loops: CDR1 ENHRY, CDR2 SYGVKD. V lost 6 bases and J lost 8, with 17 bases in between. CDR3 in amino acids: CAISGREEGDTIYF. CDR3 in DNA: TGTGCCATCAGCGGCAGGGAGGAGGGTGACACCATATATTTT.

The V gene is TRBV20-1, the J gene TRBJ1-2; D may be TRBD1 (5 bases). The CDR3 runs 10 residues. Germline values: CDR1 DFQATT, CDR2 SNEGSKA (reference sequence). Deletions cut 5 bases from V and 7 bases from J, with 8 bases between. CDR3 residues: CSAEGFGYTF. CDR3 coding DNA: TGCAGTGCTGAGGGGTTTGGCTACACCTTC.

The chain combines TRBV19 with TRBJ2-5; no firm D call. Germline values: CDR1 LNHDA, CDR2 SQIVND (reference sequence). V was trimmed by 4 bases and J by 6 bases, leaving 0 bases between them. This CDR3 contains 9 residues. The CDR3 protein is CASSKTQYF. CDR3 coding DNA: TGTGCCAGTAGTAAGACCCAGTACTTC.

This sequence joins TRBV30 and TRBJ2-7, with TRBD1 as a possible D gene (6 bases). Per germline, CDR1 GTSNPN and CDR2 SVGIG (reference sequence). Trimming removed 2 bases from V and 5 bases from J, with 10 bases in between. This CDR3 has 12 amino acids. CDR3 sequence: CAWSRQGHEQYF. The DNA of the CDR3 is TGTGCCTGGAGTCGGCAGGGGCACGAGCAGTACTTC. The variable domain in full, completed from reference TRBV30 and TRBJ2-7, reads SQTIHQWPATLVQPVGSPLSLECTVEGTSNPNLYWYRQAAGRGLQLLFYSVGIGQISSEVPQNLSASRPQDRQFILSSKKLLLSDSGFYLCAWSRQGHEQYFGPGTRLTVT.

This chain joins TRBV7-8 and TRBJ1-6; D might be TRBD1 (5 bases). Deletions cut 0 bases from V and 7 bases from J, with 13 bases between. CDR1 is SGHVS and CDR2 is FQNEAQ in the germline V gene. There are 16 residues in the CDR3. The CDR3 DNA reads TGTGCCAGCAGCTTAGCGAACCAGGGTTGGAATTCACCCCTCCACTTT. The encoded protein is CASSLANQGWNSPLHF.

The sample holds one count of this clone. The V gene is TRBV3-1 (or the pseudogene TRBV3-2), the J gene TRBJ2-1; 10 bases align to TRBD2. The V gene end was trimmed by 6 bases and the J gene end by 5 bases; junction bases not matched to a gene: 4. CDR1 is LGHDT and CDR2 is YNNKEL in the germline V gene (reference sequence). The CDR3 consists of 14 residues. CDR3 in DNA: TGTGCCAGCAGGACGAGCGGGGGGGACAATGAGCAGTTCTTC. Translating it yields CASRTSGGDNEQFF.

The chain is built from TRBV6-2 or TRBV6-3 and TRBJ2-4; D could derive from TRBD1 or TRBD2 (7 bases each). V dropped 5 bases and J dropped 3 bases, with 23 bases sitting between them. Germline CDR1 is MNHEY and CDR2 is SVGEGT. The CDR3 consists of 18 residues. DNA for the CDR3: TGTGCCAGCAGTACCGGAGGGAGGGGGCAGGCAGGCAAAAACATTCAGTACTTC. As protein: CASSTGGRGQAGKNIQYF.

The V and J genes are TRBV28 and TRBJ2-5; no definite D call. CDR3 size: 12 residues. Germline V gene data show CDR1 as MDHEN and CDR2 as SYDVKM. The germline V and J ends were trimmed by 2 bases and 3 bases, with 4 bases remaining between them. CDR3 DNA sequence: TGTGCCAGCAGTTTAAATGAAGAGACCCAGTACTTC. Translating gives CASSLNEETQYF. Full variable domain (missing parts from reference TRBV28 and TRBJ2-5): DVKVTQSSRYLVKRTGEKVFLECVQDMDHENMFWYRQDPGLGLRLIYFSYDVKMKEKGDIPEGYSVSREKKERFSLILESASTNQTSMYLCASSLNEETQYFGPGTRLLVL.

V is TRBV25-1 and J is TRBJ2-1; 11 bases map to TRBD2. Trimming removed 4 bases from V and 4 bases from J; junction bases left unmatched: 6. CDR1 MGHDK and CDR2 SYGVNS come from the germline V gene. The CDR3 is 16 amino acids. DNA for the CDR3: TGTGCCAGCAGTGGGCTAGCGGGGGGCCGATACAATGAGCAGTTCTTC. It translates to CASSGLAGGRYNEQFF.

The chain recombines TRBV12-3 or TRBV12-4 with TRBJ1-1; no clear D. The CDR3 runs to 13 residues. Trimming removed 10 bases at V and 1 base at J, with 13 bases between. Here the CDR3 reads CATTRHENTEAFF. CDR3 nucleotides: TGTGCCACAACCCGACATGAGAACACTGAAGCTTTCTTT.

In this sample, this clone turned up once. The CDR3 is CASSGETGLYGYTF. The CDR3 nucleotides are TGTGCCAGCAGCGGAGAGACAGGGCTCTATGGCTACACCTTC. The chain employs TRBV25-1 and TRBJ1-2; 7 bases line up with TRBD1. The CDR3 runs to 14 residues. The ends lost 6 bases at V and 4 bases at J; junction bases unmatched: 8. Germline lookup yields CDR1 MGHDK and CDR2 SYGVNS.

The V gene is TRBV6-2 or TRBV6-3, the J gene TRBJ1-2; no clear D gene. The ends were cut back, 2 bases at V and 8 bases at J, with 12 bases in the middle. This CDR3 contains 13 residues. From germline, CDR1 is MNHEY and CDR2 SVGEGT. CDR3 sequence reads: CASSYSTGWGYTF. The CDR3 DNA sequence: TGTGCCAGCAGTTACAGCACGGGCTGGGGCTACACCTTC.

This chain joins TRBV7-9 and TRBJ1-3; 9 bases line up with TRBD1. Looked up from germline, CDR1 is SEHNR and CDR2 is FQNEAQ (reference sequence). The V and J ends lost 4 bases and 4 bases, in that order; junction bases with no gene match: 5. This CDR3 is built from 15 residues. CDR3 nucleotides: TGTGCCAGCAGCTACAGGACAGGGGAGGGAAACACCATATATTTT. Residues: CASSYRTGEGNTIYF.

Concerning this clone: One junction end does not reproduce the germline sequence, and a read error may be involved. This chain joins TRBV10-3 and TRBJ1-2, with D maybe TRBD1 (5 bases). Germline V lookup: CDR1 ENHRY, CDR2 SYGVKD. This CDR3 is 13 amino acids long. CDR3 residues: CAIRGDGVFGSTF. CDR3 DNA sequence: TGTGCCATCAGGGGGGACGGAGTATTTGGCTCCACCTTC.

The chain has TRBV3-1 (or the pseudogene TRBV3-2) and TRBJ2-7; D is unresolved. Trimming shortened V by 3 bases and J by 2 bases, and 5 bases separated the two germline ends. This CDR3 region has 12 residues. Per the germline V gene, CDR1 is LGHDT and CDR2 is YNNKEL (reference sequence). CDR3: CASSHGAYEQYF. CDR3 coding DNA: TGTGCCAGCAGCCATGGGGCCTACGAGCAGTACTTC.

This clone was recorded once. V and J are TRBV11-2 and TRBJ2-1; TRBD2 matches at 12 bases. The CDR3 spans 14 residues. The V and J ends lost 5 bases and 8 bases, in that order; junction bases with no gene match: 4. CDR1 and CDR2 (germline): SGHAT, FQNNGV. The CDR3 DNA is TGTGCCAGCAGCCCTAGCGGGGGGGCGTATGAGCAGTTCTTC. This translates into CASSPSGGAYEQFF.

The sample holds one count of this clone. This chain connects TRBV6-5 to TRBJ1-1; no clear D. The CDR3 consists of 13 residues. Germline V gene lookup returns CDR1 MNHEY and CDR2 SVGAGI. Trimming took off 0 bases at V and 8 bases at J, with 10 bases between the two ends. CDR3 nucleotides: TGTGCCAGCAGTTACTCGCAGCGGAACGAAGCTTTCTTT. Amino acid sequence: CASSYSQRNEAFF.

The J gene is TRBJ1-1, the V gene TRBV5-1; TRBD1 might be the D (5 bases). Trimming stripped 7 bases from V and 3 bases from J, with 16 bases between. CDR1 and CDR2 (germline): SGHRS, YFSETQ. This CDR3 comprises 14 residues. CDR3 DNA: TGCGCCAGCTCGCCTGGGGGTATATACACTGAAGCTTTCTTT. Residues: CASSPGGIYTEAFF.

The rearrangement links TRBV18 to TRBJ1-2, with a tentative D call TRBD1 (6 bases). This CDR3 is 17 amino acids long. Germline V gives CDR1 KGHSH, CDR2 LQKENI. V was cut by 2 bases and J by 0 bases, with 16 bases left in between. The CDR3 DNA sequence: TGTGCCAGCTCACCAGGGGGCCTTATTATAGCTAACTATGGCTACACCTTC. The encoded protein is CASSPGGLIIANYGYTF.

This clone was counted at least ten times. This chain links TRBV10-3 with TRBJ1-1; 10 bases align to TRBD1. Germline CDR1 and CDR2: ENHRY and SYGVKD. This CDR3 region has 16 residues. Trimming at V came to 7 bases and at J to 5 bases, leaving 13 bases not matched to a gene. The CDR3 nucleotides read TGTGCCATCAATATGCACGGGACAGGGGAAAGGACTGAAGCTTTCTTT. It encodes CAINMHGTGERTEAFF.

The V and J genes are TRBV29-1 and TRBJ2-5, with TRBD2 matching over 11 bases. The junction had 6 bases not matched to a gene; V was cut back by 7 bases and J by 5 bases. This CDR3 region has 13 residues. CDR1 and CDR2 (germline): SQVTM, ANQGSEA. CDR3: CSALAGGPETQYF. CDR3 nucleotide sequence: TGCAGCGCCTTAGCGGGGGGGCCGGAGACCCAGTACTTC. The entire variable domain, with the rest obtained from reference TRBV29-1 and TRBJ2-5, is as follows: SAVISQKPSRDICQRGTSLTIQCQVDSQVTMMFWYRQQPGQSLTLIATANQGSEATYESGFVIDKFPISRPNLTFSTLTVSNMSPEDSSIYLCSALAGGPETQYFGPGTRLLVL.

In the case of this clone: A much larger clone differs from this one at a single base, so this may be a read error. This chain connects TRBV19 to TRBJ1-5; D is ambiguous. There are 13 residues in the CDR3. The germline V gene encodes CDR1 LNHDA and CDR2 SQIVND (reference sequence). Deletions cut 3 bases from V and 2 bases from J, with 5 bases between. In DNA form, the CDR3 reads TGTGCCAGTAGTATTATGGGCAATCAGCCCCAGCATTTT. It encodes CASSIMGNQPQHF.